This record concerns one T cell receptor (beta chain) sequence. Selected positively for CCR7 and CD45RO-negative, naive CD8 cells excluded terminally differentiated effector memory CD45RA+ cells. Repertoires were generated with immunoSEQ multiplex PCR, while TCRdb's copy carries only in-frame clones and drops some. This table holds roughly 550,000 clones, about 95% found once. The sample originates from a study of shared clonotypes between healthy human individuals. The V end was cut by 0 bases, the J end by 0 bases, with 6 bases between. CDR1 and CDR2 (germline): SGHAT, FQNNGV. The CDR3 has 15 amino acids.

J is TRBJ1-5 and V is TRBV11-2, with D unresolved. This receptor was obtained from a woman in her 30s in good health. The sample was naive CD8+ T cells sorted from blood. CDR3 bases: TGTGCCAGCAGCTTAGATCGGTATAGCAATCAGCCCCAGCATTTT. Amino acids: CASSLDRYSNQPQHF.